This is a list of T cell receptor beta chains from one sample in a study of T cell responses to AZD1222 COVID-19 vaccine. The assay was immunoSEQ multiplex PCR, and TCRdb's table has in-frame clones only and misses some. The sample contains around 160,000 clones, roughly 86% of which appear only once. Sequenced material: peripheral blood, taken on day 0 of AZD1222 vaccination. These receptors all come from an adult in good health. Each CDR3 is given with its conserved first and last residue. Fields, in order: J gene, clone size, V gene, CDR3 length, D gene, CDR3 protein, CDR3 DNA. D genes are given only for firm matches. The size field is filled for only some rows; it gives once, few, many or a size class.

TRBJ2-5,few,TRBV15,14,-,CATSRVSAQETQYF,TGTGCCACCAGCAGAGTTAGCGCCCAAGAGACCCAGTACTTC
TRBJ1-3,-,TRBV7-6,15,-,CASSPQWAGGNTIYF,TGTGCCAGCAGCCCCCAGTGGGCAGGTGGAAACACCATATATTTT
TRBJ2-5,-,TRBV29-1,12,-,CSVVERQETQYF,TGCAGCGTTGTGGAGCGGCAAGAGACCCAGTACTTC
TRBJ2-1,-,TRBV19,14,-,CASSTGFSSNEQFF,TGTGCCAGTAGTACGGGGTTTAGTTCGAATGAGCAGTTCTTC
TRBJ1-2,-,TRBV7-9,14,-,CASSLGYGGHGYTF,TGTGCCAGCAGCTTAGGGTACGGGGGCCATGGCTACACCTTC
TRBJ2-1,few,TRBV28,12,-,CASSRARDEQFF,TGTGCCAGCAGTAGGGCTAGGGATGAGCAGTTCTTC
TRBJ2-7,-,TRBV6-4,12,TRBD2,CASVPSAGVPDF,TGTGCCAGCGTACCCTCAGCGGGGGTCCCCGACTTC
TRBJ1-1,-,TRBV6-6,15,-,CASSYERRANTEAFF,TGTGCCAGCAGTTACGAGAGGCGGGCCAACACTGAAGCTTTCTTT
TRBJ1-4,-,TRBV7-2,16,-,CASSSGTSHRNEKLFF,TGTGCCAGCAGCTCCGGGACCTCCCACCGGAATGAAAAACTGTTTTTT
TRBJ1-4,-,TRBV19,13,-,CASSMGDSAKLFF,TGTGCCAGTAGTATGGGGGATTCTGCAAAACTGTTTTTT
TRBJ2-5,once,TRBV7-9,15,-,CASSLEGGAGETQYF,TGTGCCAGCAGCTTAGAAGGCGGGGCCGGAGAGACCCAGTACTTC
TRBJ1-4,-,TRBV5-4,15,-,CASSPAGATNEKLFF,TGTGCCAGCAGCCCTGCGGGTGCAACTAATGAAAAACTGTTTTTT
TRBJ2-1,-,TRBV5-1,17,TRBD2,CASSFTTSGRMDNEQFF,TGCGCCAGCAGCTTTACAACTAGCGGGAGAATGGACAATGAGCAGTTCTTC
TRBJ2-3,few,TRBV2,15,TRBD1,CARRTGTGGPDTQYF,TGTGCCAGAAGAACAGGGACAGGGGGGCCAGATACGCAGTATTTT
TRBJ1-2,-,TRBV3-1/TRBV3-2,17,TRBD1,CASSQDLGTGGNYGYTF,TGTGCCAGCAGCCAAGATCTAGGGACAGGGGGTAACTATGGCTACACCTTC
TRBJ2-3,few,TRBV4-2,15,-,CASSLTRLSTDTQYF,TGTGCCAGCAGCCTAACGCGACTTAGCACAGATACGCAGTATTTT
TRBJ2-5,-,TRBV9,16,TRBD2,CASSVHRGEGGETQYF,TGTGCCAGCAGCGTACATAGAGGAGAGGGAGGGGAGACCCAGTACTTC
TRBJ2-7,-,TRBV27,15,-,CASRSTTEPLYEQYF,TGTGCCAGCAGATCAACGACGGAACCCCTCTACGAGCAGTACTTC
TRBJ2-1,-,TRBV7-9,18,TRBD2,CASSPGLAGGGNYNEQFF,TGTGCCAGCAGCCCCGGACTAGCGGGAGGGGGAAACTACAATGAGCAGTTCTTC
TRBJ2-5,-,TRBV6-2/TRBV6-3,15,TRBD2,CASSSLREVEETQYF,TGTGCCAGCAGTTCTCTCCGGGAGGTAGAAGAGACCCAGTACTTC
TRBJ1-5,-,TRBV18,16,TRBD1,CASSPPGQSFNQPQHF,TGTGCCAGCTCACCACCGGGACAGTCCTTCAATCAGCCCCAGCATTTT
TRBJ2-7,-,TRBV15,15,-,CATSRPGPYAYEQYF,TGTGCCACCAGCAGACCTGGACCGTACGCCTACGAGCAGTACTTC
TRBJ1-1,-,TRBV4-1,15,-,CASSQEAGWNGEAFF,TGCGCCAGCAGCCAAGAAGCGGGTTGGAACGGTGAAGCTTTCTTT
TRBJ1-2,-,TRBV3-1/TRBV3-2,14,-,CASSSGPALYGYTF,TGTGCCAGCAGCTCCGGGCCAGCCCTCTATGGCTACACCTTC
TRBJ1-3,-,TRBV6-5,15,TRBD1,CASIRDRETGNTIYF,TGTGCCAGCATCAGGGACAGGGAGACTGGAAACACCATATATTTT
TRBJ1-5,-,TRBV27,16,TRBD1,CASSLWSGTGTQPQHF,TGTGCCAGCAGTTTATGGTCTGGGACAGGGACTCAGCCCCAGCATTTT
TRBJ2-4,-,TRBV5-1,16,TRBD1,CASSLAMGQGMGIQYF,TGCGCCAGCAGCTTGGCCATGGGACAGGGTATGGGCATTCAGTACTTC
TRBJ1-2,-,TRBV3-1/TRBV3-2,15,TRBD1,CASSQGTGTNYGYTF,TGTGCCAGCAGCCAGGGGACAGGTACTAACTATGGCTACACCTTC
TRBJ2-6,once,TRBV3-1/TRBV3-2,16,-,CASSQDIGAGANVLTF,TGTGCCAGCAGCCAAGATATTGGGGCTGGGGCCAACGTCCTGACTTTC
TRBJ1-6,-,TRBV11-2,12,TRBD1,CASGDRDSPLHF,TGTGCCAGCGGGGACAGAGATTCACCCCTCCACTTT
TRBJ1-6,-,TRBV28,14,-,CASSLPGANSPLHF,TGTGCCAGCAGTTTGCCAGGGGCTAATTCACCCCTCCACTTT